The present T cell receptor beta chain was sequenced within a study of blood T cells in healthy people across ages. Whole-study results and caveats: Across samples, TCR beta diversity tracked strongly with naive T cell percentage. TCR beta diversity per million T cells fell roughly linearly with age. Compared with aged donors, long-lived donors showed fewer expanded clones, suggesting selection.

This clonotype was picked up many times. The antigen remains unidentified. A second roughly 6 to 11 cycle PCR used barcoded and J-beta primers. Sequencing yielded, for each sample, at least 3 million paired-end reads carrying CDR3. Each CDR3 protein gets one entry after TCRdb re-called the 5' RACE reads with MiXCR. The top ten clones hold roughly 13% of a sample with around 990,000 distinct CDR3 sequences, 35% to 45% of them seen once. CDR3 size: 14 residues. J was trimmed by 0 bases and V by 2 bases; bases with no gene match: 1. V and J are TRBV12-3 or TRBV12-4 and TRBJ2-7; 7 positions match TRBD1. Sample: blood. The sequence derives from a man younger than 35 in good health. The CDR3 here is CASSLWDSSYEQYF. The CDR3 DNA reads TGTGCCAGCAGTTTATGGGACAGCTCCTACGAGCAGTACTTC.